The 5 T cell receptor beta chains below all came from one sample that was sequenced in a study of T cells in Graves' hyperthyroidism and ophthalmopathy. Amplification of TCR beta CDR3 regions used RNA as the template. TCR CDR3 regions were first amplified by RT-PCR with HTBI primers. TCRdb re-called the multiplex PCR reads through MiXCR, storing one row per CDR3 protein. The sample shows 200,000 to 250,000 distinct CDR3 sequences, around 17% of them seen only once. Sequenced material: blood. These receptors came from a woman aged 50 to 65 with Graves' hyperthyroidism.

This clonotype was seen repeatedly, ten times or more. V is TRBV20-1 and J is TRBJ2-7, with 16 bases that match TRBD2. Germline loops: CDR1 DFQATT, CDR2 SNEGSKA (reference sequence). The CDR3 runs 17 residues. J was trimmed by 4 bases and V by 6 bases; bases with no gene match: 12. The CDR3 DNA is TGCAGTGCCGAGGATACCGGGACTAGCGGGAGGGGGTACGAGCAGTACTTC. Protein product: CSAEDTGTSGRGYEQYF.

This clonotype was seen at least ten times. The chain carries TRBV7-9 and TRBJ2-3; 7 bases are shared with TRBD2. Per germline, CDR1 SEHNR and CDR2 FQNEAQ (reference sequence). Trimming cost V 4 bases and J 1 base; bases outside gene matches: 2. CDR3 size: 14 residues. The CDR3 spells CASSSGLRTDTQYF. CDR3 nucleotides: TGTGCCAGCAGCTCGGGACTACGCACAGATACGCAGTATTTT.

This clonotype was seen repeatedly, ten times or more. CDR3: CAWSPLTDTQYF. The CDR3, as DNA: TGTGCCTGGAGTCCTCTCACAGATACGCAGTATTTT. V is TRBV30 and J is TRBJ2-3; no clear D. The length of the CDR3 is 12 residues. Per germline, CDR1 GTSNPN and CDR2 SVGIG (reference sequence). The V end lost 2 bases, the J end lost 2 bases, and 5 bases lay between the germline ends.

This clonotype was seen at least ten times. The rearrangement joins TRBV7-8 to TRBJ1-2, with D unclear. The V end was cut by 5 bases, the J end by 4 bases, with 14 bases between. The CDR3 runs 14 residues. Looked up from germline, CDR1 is SGHVS and CDR2 is FQNEAQ. The CDR3 here is CASSNEGFPYGYTF. The CDR3 DNA reads TGTGCCAGCAGCAACGAAGGGTTTCCCTATGGCTACACCTTC.

This clonotype was recorded many times. The chain has TRBV6-1 and TRBJ1-2, with a tentative D call TRBD1 (6 bases). Trimming pared 5 bases from V and 2 bases from J, leaving 9 bases between. The CDR3 has 13 residues. CDR1 is MNHNS and CDR2 is SASEGT in the germline V gene. The CDR3 coding sequence is TGTGCCAGCAGTTCACAGGGAAACTATGGCTACACCTTC. Amino acid sequence: CASSSQGNYGYTF.